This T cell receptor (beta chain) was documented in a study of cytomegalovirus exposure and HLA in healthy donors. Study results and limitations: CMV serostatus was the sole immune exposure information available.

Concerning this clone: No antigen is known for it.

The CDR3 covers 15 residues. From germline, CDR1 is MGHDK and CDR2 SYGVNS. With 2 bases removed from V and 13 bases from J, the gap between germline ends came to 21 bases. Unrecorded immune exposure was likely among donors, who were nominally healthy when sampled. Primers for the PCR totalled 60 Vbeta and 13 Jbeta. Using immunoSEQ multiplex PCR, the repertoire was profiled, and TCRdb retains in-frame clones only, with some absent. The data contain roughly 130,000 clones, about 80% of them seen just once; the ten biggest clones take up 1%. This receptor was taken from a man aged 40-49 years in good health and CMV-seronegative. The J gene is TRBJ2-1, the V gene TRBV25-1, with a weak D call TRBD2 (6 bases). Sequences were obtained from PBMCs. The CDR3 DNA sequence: TGTGCCAGCAGTGAAGCCAGAGGAGGAGGGGTTGTCCAGTTCTTC. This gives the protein CASSEARGGGVVQFF.